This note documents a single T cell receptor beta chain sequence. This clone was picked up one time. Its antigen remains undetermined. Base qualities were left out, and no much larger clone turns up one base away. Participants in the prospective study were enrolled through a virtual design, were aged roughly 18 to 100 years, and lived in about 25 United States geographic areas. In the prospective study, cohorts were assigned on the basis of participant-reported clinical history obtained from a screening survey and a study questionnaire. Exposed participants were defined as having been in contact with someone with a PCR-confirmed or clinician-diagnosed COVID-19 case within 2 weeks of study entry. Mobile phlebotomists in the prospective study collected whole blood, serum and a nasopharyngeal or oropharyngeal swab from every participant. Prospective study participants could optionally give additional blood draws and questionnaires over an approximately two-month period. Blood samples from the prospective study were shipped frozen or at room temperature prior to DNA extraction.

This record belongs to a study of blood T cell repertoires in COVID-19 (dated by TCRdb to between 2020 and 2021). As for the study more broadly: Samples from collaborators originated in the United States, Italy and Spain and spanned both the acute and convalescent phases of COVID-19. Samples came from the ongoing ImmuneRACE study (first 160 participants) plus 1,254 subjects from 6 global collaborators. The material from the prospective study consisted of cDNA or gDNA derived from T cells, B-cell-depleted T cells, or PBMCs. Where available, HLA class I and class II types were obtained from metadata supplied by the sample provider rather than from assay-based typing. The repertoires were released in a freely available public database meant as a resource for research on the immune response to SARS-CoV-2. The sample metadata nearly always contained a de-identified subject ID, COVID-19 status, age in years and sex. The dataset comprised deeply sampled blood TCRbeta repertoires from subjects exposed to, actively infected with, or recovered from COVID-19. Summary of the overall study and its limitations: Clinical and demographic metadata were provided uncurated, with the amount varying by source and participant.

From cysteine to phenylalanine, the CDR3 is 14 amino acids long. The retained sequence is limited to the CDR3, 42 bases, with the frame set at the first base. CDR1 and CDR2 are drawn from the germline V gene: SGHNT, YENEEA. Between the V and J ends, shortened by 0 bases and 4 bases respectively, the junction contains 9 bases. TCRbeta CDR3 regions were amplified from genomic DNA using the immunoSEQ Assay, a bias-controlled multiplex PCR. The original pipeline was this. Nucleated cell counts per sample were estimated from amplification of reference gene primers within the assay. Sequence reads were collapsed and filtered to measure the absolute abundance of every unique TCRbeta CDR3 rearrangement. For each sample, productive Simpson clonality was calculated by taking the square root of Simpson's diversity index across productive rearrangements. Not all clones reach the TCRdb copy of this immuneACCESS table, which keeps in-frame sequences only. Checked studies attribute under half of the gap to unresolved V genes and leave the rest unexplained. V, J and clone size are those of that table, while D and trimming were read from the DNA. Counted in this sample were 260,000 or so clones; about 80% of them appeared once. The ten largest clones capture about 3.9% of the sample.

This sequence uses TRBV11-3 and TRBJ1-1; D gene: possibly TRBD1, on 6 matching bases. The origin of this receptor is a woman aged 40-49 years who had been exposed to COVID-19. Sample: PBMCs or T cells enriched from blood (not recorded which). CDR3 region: CASSLDGRGTEAFF. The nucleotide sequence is TGTGCCAGCAGCTTAGATGGCAGGGGCACTGAAGCTTTCTTT.